Listed here are 21 T cell receptor beta chains from one sample, sequenced in a study of post-analysis software for immune sequencing data. Study-wide results and caveats: TRBV5-6, TRBV5-1 and TRBV20-1 were among 4 or 5 TRBV segments more frequent in patients than controls.

Antigens for these TCRs are unknown. Every TCR beta cDNA library bore unique molecular identifiers. TCRdb re-called the PCR reads through MiXCR, storing one row per CDR3 protein. The table includes some 700,000 distinct CDR3 sequences, approximately 59% detected once. Sequencing used blood. Source of these receptors: a girl under 10 years old with multiple sclerosis.

A note on this clonotype: Mismatch with germline at one junction end may stem from a read error. V and J are TRBV7-9 and TRBJ1-1; D gene uncertain. CDR1 SEHNR and CDR2 FQNEAQ come from the germline V gene (reference sequence). The CDR3 spans 14 residues. The CDR3 is CAGSLAGRDTEAFF. The DNA of the CDR3 is TGTGCCGGCAGCTTAGCGGGGAGGGACACTGAAGCTTTCTTT.

The chain carries TRBV6-1 and TRBJ1-1; no reliable D call. The CDR3 length is 14 residues. CDR1 MNHNS and CDR2 SASEGT come from the germline V gene. The V gene lost 6 bases and the J gene lost 1 base, with 12 bases spanning the gap. The CDR3 region is CASRSPAGNTEAFF. CDR3 DNA: TGTGCCAGCAGGTCCCCCGCAGGGAACACTGAAGCTTTCTTT.

V and J are TRBV6-5 and TRBJ2-1; a weak D match, TRBD2 (6 bases). Trimming cost V 2 bases and J 10 bases, with 15 bases left between them. The CDR3 totals 14 residues. CDR1 and CDR2 from the germline V gene are MNHEY and SVGAGI. CDR3 in DNA: TGTGCCAGCAGTTACGGGGCGGGGAGGCTGGAGCAGTTCTTC. Its protein product is CASSYGAGRLEQFF.

V gene TRBV7-8 combines with J gene TRBJ2-6; 8 bases are a match to TRBD1. This CDR3 region has 17 residues. Germline V lookup: CDR1 SGHVS, CDR2 FQNEAQ. V shed 1 base, J shed 3 bases, and the junction held 5 bases outside the gene matches. This CDR3 is CASSLVRGQGGANVLTF. DNA for the CDR3: TGTGCCAGCAGCTTAGTCAGGGGGCAAGGTGGGGCCAACGTCCTGACTTTC.

The chain links TRBV10-2 to TRBJ2-5; 9 positions agree with TRBD2. Germline CDR1 reads WSHSY; CDR2 reads SAAADI. Trimming removed 1 base from V and 5 bases from J; junction bases left unmatched: 5. The CDR3 consists of 15 residues. This CDR3 reads CASSELAGGRETQYF. CDR3 DNA: TGCGCCAGCAGTGAGTTGGCGGGGGGGCGTGAGACCCAGTACTTC.

This chain connects TRBV4-3 to TRBJ2-1, with D possibly being TRBD1 (5 bases). CDR3 length: 17 amino acids. Per germline, CDR1 LGHNA and CDR2 YSLEER. Deletions cut 1 base from V and 5 bases from J, with 18 bases between. CDR3 region: CASSQVLAGNNNNEQFF. In DNA, the CDR3 is TGCGCCAGCAGCCAAGTCTTAGCAGGGAATAACAACAATGAGCAGTTCTTC.

V usage is TRBV20-1 and J usage is TRBJ2-5; 10 bases agree with TRBD2. Trimming cost V 3 bases and J 2 bases; bases outside gene matches: 6. There are 15 residues in the CDR3. Germline values: CDR1 DFQATT, CDR2 SNEGSKA (reference sequence). Here the CDR3 DNA reads TGCAGTGCTAGTCTAGCGGGAGTCGTTCAAGAGACCCAGTACTTC. Protein product: CSASLAGVVQETQYF.

This clonotype came up once. The chain employs TRBV29-1 and TRBJ2-3; D unresolved. Germline CDR1 reads SQVTM; CDR2 reads ANQGSEA. This CDR3 contains 14 residues. Trimming pared 1 base from V and 4 bases from J, leaving 12 bases between. This chain's CDR3 is CSVEARLSADTQYF. CDR3 nucleotides: TGCAGCGTTGAAGCGAGGCTGAGCGCAGATACGCAGTATTTT.

This chain uses TRBV4-3 with TRBJ2-1, with D perhaps TRBD2 (6 bases). The CDR3 runs to 17 residues. The germline V gene encodes CDR1 LGHNA and CDR2 YSLEER. V lost 0 bases to trimming and J lost 6 bases, with 18 bases between them. As DNA, the CDR3 is TGCGCCAGCAGCCAAGATGGGCGAGTGGGGGACTCCAATGAGCAGTTCTTC. This gives the protein CASSQDGRVGDSNEQFF.

The CDR3 protein is CASSYREGSGYEQYF. CDR3 sequence (DNA): TGCGCCAGCAGCTACCGCGAAGGGAGCGGCTACGAGCAGTACTTC. The rearrangement links TRBV5-1 to TRBJ2-5; D possibly corresponds to TRBD2 (5 bases). The J call may be wrong; the DNA end is better matched by TRBJ2-7. Per the germline V gene, CDR1 is SGHRS and CDR2 is YFSETQ. The CDR3 loop spans 15 amino acids.

This clonotype was seen more than once but under ten times. This sequence joins TRBV29-1 and TRBJ2-3; a weak D match, TRBD2 (6 bases). With 6 bases removed from V and 7 bases from J, the gap between germline ends came to 17 bases. Per the germline V gene, CDR1 is SQVTM and CDR2 is ANQGSEA. The CDR3 spans 13 residues. The DNA for the CDR3 is TGCAGCGTCGTTCAAACTCGGGGGAATACGCAGTATTTT. Protein sequence: CSVVQTRGNTQYF.

The chain has TRBV27 and TRBJ2-7; D remains unclear. The CDR3 consists of 14 residues. Trimming cost V 3 bases and J 1 base, with 10 bases left between them. Germline loops: CDR1 MNHEY, CDR2 SMNVEV (reference sequence). Written as DNA, the CDR3 is TGTGCCAGCAGTTTGTTCGACGGATCCTACGAGCAGTACTTC. This sequence encodes CASSLFDGSYEQYF.

This clonotype appeared a single time. V gene TRBV20-1 combines with J gene TRBJ1-5, with D uncertain. Germline V CDR1 and CDR2: DFQATT, SNEGSKA (reference sequence). The CDR3 contains 14 residues. V was pared by 1 base and J by 8 bases, with 15 bases between. CDR3: CSARGIWEREPQHF. In DNA form, the CDR3 reads TGCAGTGCTAGAGGTATTTGGGAGCGTGAGCCCCAGCATTTT.

This clonotype was counted once. This chain uses TRBV7-6 with TRBJ2-7; TRBD2 agrees at 11 bases. This CDR3 region has 15 residues. In germline, CDR1 is SGHVS, CDR2 FNYEAQ. J gave up 5 bases and V 3 bases, and 6 bases lay outside the gene matches. Written as DNA, the CDR3 is TGTGCCAGCAGCTTGCTAGCGGGAGGATTCGACGAGCAGTACTTC. Translated: CASSLLAGGFDEQYF. The full variable domain, in which reference TRBV7-6 and TRBJ2-7 provide the parts outside the CDR3, is GAGVSQSPRYKVTKRGQDVALRCDPISGHVSLYWYRQALGQGPEFLTYFNYEAQQDKSGLPNDRFSAERPEGSISTLTIQRTEQRDSAMYRCASSLLAGGFDEQYFGPGTRLTVT.

The chain employs TRBV27 and TRBJ2-7; D is possibly TRBD1 or TRBD2 (6 bases each). V was clipped by 7 bases and J by 3 bases, with 19 bases between them. Per the germline V gene, CDR1 is MNHEY and CDR2 is SMNVEV (reference sequence). The CDR3 totals 15 residues. DNA of the CDR3: TGTGCCAGCACTATCGTAGGGGGAGGTCACTACGAGCAGTACTTC. Translated, it gives CASTIVGGGHYEQYF.

The V call is TRBV5-1, the J call TRBJ1-2; D not resolved. V was clipped by 0 bases and J by 8 bases, with 11 bases between them. The germline CDR1 and CDR2 sequences are SGHRS and YFSETQ. This CDR3 region has 13 residues. For the CDR3, the DNA is TGCGCCAGCAGCTTGGCCAGTTCTTTCGGCTACACCTTC. Its translation is CASSLASSFGYTF.

DNA of the CDR3: TGCGCCAGCAGCCAAGATCCAGGGGCCTACGAGCAGTACTTC. This gives the protein CASSQDPGAYEQYF. The V gene is TRBV4-1, the J gene TRBJ2-7; the D gene is possibly TRBD1 (6 bases). There are 14 residues in the CDR3. Trimming left V 0 bases short and J 2 bases short, with 8 bases between. The germline V gene has CDR1 MGHRA and CDR2 YSYEKL.

The J gene is TRBJ1-1, the V gene TRBV13, with D unresolved. Deletions cut 1 base from V and 5 bases from J, with 8 bases between. The germline CDR1 and CDR2 sequences are PRHDT and FYEKMQ (reference sequence). CDR3 length: 13 amino acids. The DNA for the CDR3 is TGTGCCAGCAGCTTAGAGAGTGGGACTGAAGCTTTCTTT. Protein sequence: CASSLESGTEAFF.

The chain links TRBV2 to TRBJ2-1, with 13 bases aligning to TRBD2. This CDR3 spans 20 amino acids. J was trimmed by 1 base and V by 4 bases; bases with no gene match: 13. Germline loops: CDR1 SNHLY, CDR2 FYNNEI. In DNA, the CDR3 is TGTGCCAGCAGTGTGGGTCCCGGACTAGCGGGAGAAGGATCCTACAATGAGCAGTTCTTC. This sequence encodes CASSVGPGLAGEGSYNEQFF.

The chain combines TRBV7-9 with TRBJ2-1; D is ambiguous. Trimming removed 2 bases at V and 0 bases at J, with 8 bases between. This CDR3 region has 15 residues. Germline values: CDR1 SEHNR, CDR2 FQNEAQ (reference sequence). The CDR3 region is CASSLIRISYNEQFF. Here the CDR3 DNA reads TGTGCCAGCAGCTTAATACGGATCTCCTACAATGAGCAGTTCTTC. The full variable domain, rest sourced from reference TRBV7-9 and TRBJ2-1, is DTGVSQNPRHKITKRGQNVTFRCDPISEHNRLYWYRQTLGQGPEFLTYFQNEAQLEKSRLLSDRFSAERPKGSFSTLEIQRTEQGDSAMYLCASSLIRISYNEQFFGPGTRLTVL.

The genes are TRBV4-3 and TRBJ2-6, with a tentative D call TRBD1 (6 bases). This CDR3 is 19 amino acids long. The germline V gene encodes CDR1 LGHNA and CDR2 YSLEER. Trimming left V 1 base short and J 2 bases short, with 18 bases between. The CDR3 nucleotides are TGCGCCAGCAGCCAAGGGGGGCTAGGGATGTCGACTGGGGCCAACGTCCTGACTTTC. This gives the protein CASSQGGLGMSTGANVLTF.